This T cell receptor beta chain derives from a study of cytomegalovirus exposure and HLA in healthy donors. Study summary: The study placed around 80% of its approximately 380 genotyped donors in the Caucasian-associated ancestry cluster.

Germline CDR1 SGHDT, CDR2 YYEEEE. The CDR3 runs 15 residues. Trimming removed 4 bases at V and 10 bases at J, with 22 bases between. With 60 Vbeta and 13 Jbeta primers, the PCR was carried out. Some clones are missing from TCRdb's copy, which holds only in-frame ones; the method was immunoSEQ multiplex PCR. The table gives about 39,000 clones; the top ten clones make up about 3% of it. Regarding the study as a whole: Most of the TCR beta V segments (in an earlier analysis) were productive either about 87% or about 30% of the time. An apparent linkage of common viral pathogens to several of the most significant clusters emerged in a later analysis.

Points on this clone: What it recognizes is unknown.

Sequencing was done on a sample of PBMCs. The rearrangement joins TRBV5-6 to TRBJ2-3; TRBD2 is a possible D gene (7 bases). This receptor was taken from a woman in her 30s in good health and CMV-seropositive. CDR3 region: CASSLSRGGGNAQYF. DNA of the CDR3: TGTGCCAGCAGCCTATCCCGAGGGGGGGGGAATGCGCAGTATTTT.